This T cell receptor (beta chain) is drawn from a study of radiation and T cells in renal cell carcinoma. Study details: Nephrectomy followed 15 Gy stereotactic body radiation by 4 weeks.

Time point described: blood 2 weeks post-SBRT. Described treatment: 15 Gy SBRT to primary tumor, nephrectomy 4 weeks later. Findings and limits, study-wide: In blood, top tumor clones expanded by 2 weeks, shrinking by 4. Pretreatment tumor biopsies were lacking, so baseline clonotypes are unknown.

This clone was detected once. Its antigen is as yet unknown. Assay: immunoSEQ multiplex PCR; the TCRdb copy retains only in-frame clones and omits some. The sample lists almost 50,000 clones, roughly 80% seen once, with under 30% in the top ten. Germline CDR1 SGHNT, CDR2 YENEEA. V was shortened by 4 bases and J by 6 bases, with 10 bases between the two germline ends. This CDR3 has 13 residues. The sequencing here drew on blood, taken from a patient whose treatment included radiotherapy and nephrectomy. This TCR came from a woman in her 70s with renal cell carcinoma. This chain connects TRBV11-3 to TRBJ2-1; D might be TRBD2 (6 bases). The CDR3 DNA follows: TGTGCCAGCAGCTCCATGGGGGGCAATGAGCAGTTCTTC. It is translated as CASSSMGGNEQFF.